The source of this T cell receptor beta chain is a study of T-cell reconstitution after alpha-beta-depleted transplantation in children. Broader study findings: Reportedly, alpha-beta T cells present about two months post-transplant originated from several hundred expanded clones of graft origin. One year post-transplant, T-cell counts and diversity were largely derived from T cells produced anew. There were some patients whose high TCRbeta diversity at day 60 came from surviving recipient T cells and thymic progenitors.

Unique molecular identifiers featured in how the TCRbeta library was prepared. TCRdb re-called the PCR reads with MiXCR, one entry per CDR3 protein. Of approximately 800,000 distinct CDR3 sequences in the sample, about 16% were seen once. Details on this clonotype: Its antigen is undetermined.

The ends were cut back, 7 bases at V and 6 bases at J, with 4 bases in the middle. Germline V gives CDR1 SNHLY, CDR2 FYNNEI. The CDR3 totals 10 residues. This sequence was found in a male patient aged 10-17 years who had a stem cell transplant for acute lymphoblastic leukemia, so the T cells may come from the graft donor. The sequences come from PBMCs, mostly from graft donor cells, collected 360 days after TCRalphabeta/CD19-depleted stem cell transplant. V usage is TRBV2 and J usage is TRBJ2-1; no clear D. The CDR3 sequence is CASISNEQFF. The CDR3 region has the DNA TGTGCCAGCATCTCCAATGAGCAGTTCTTC. Filled out from reference TRBV2 and TRBJ2-1, the complete variable domain reads EPEVTQTPSHQVTQMGQEVILRCVPISNHLYFYWYRQILGQKVEFLVSFYNNEISEKSEIFDDQFSVERPDGSNFTLKIRSTKLEDSAMYFCASISNEQFFGPGTRLTVL.